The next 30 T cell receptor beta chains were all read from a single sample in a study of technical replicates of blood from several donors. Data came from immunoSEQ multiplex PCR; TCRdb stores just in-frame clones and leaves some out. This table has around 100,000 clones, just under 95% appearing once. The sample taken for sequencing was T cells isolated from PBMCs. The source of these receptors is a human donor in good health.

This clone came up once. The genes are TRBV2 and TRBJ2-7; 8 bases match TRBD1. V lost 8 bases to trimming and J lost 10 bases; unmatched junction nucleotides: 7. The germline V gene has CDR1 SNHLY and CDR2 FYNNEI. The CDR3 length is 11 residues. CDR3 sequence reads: CASQDRVDQYF. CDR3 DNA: TGTGCCAGCCAGGACAGGGTCGATCAGTACTTC.

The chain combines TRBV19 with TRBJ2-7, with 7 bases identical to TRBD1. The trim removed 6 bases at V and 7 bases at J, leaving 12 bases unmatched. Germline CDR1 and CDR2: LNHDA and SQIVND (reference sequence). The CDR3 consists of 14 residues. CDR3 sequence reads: CASRKGTELGEQYF. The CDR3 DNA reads TGTGCCAGTAGAAAAGGGACAGAACTTGGGGAGCAGTACTTC.

The CDR3 DNA is TGTGCCAGCAGCTTAGGGGGGGCACTAGCGGGGATATACGAGCAGTACTTC. Its protein product is CASSLGGALAGIYEQYF. The chain links TRBV13 to TRBJ2-7; TRBD2 agrees at 10 bases. CDR1 PRHDT and CDR2 FYEKMQ come from the germline V gene (reference sequence). J lost 4 bases, V lost 0 bases, and 9 bases had no gene match. The CDR3 spans 17 residues.

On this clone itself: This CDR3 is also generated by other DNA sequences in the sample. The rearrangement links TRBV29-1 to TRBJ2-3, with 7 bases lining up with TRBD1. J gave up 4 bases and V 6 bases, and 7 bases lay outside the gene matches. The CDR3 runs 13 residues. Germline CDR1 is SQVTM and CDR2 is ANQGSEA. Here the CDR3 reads CSVLGQDADTQYF. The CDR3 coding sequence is TGCAGCGTGCTAGGACAGGATGCAGATACGCAGTATTTT.

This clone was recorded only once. This chain's CDR3 is CSVELAGYEQYF. CDR3 sequence (DNA): TGCAGCGTTGAACTAGCGGGCTACGAGCAGTACTTC. The chain combines TRBV29-1 with TRBJ2-7, with 8 bases lining up with TRBD2. The V segment lost 2 bases and the J segment 3 bases; nucleotides outside the gene matches: 0. The CDR3 covers 12 residues. The germline CDR1 and CDR2 sequences are SQVTM and ANQGSEA.

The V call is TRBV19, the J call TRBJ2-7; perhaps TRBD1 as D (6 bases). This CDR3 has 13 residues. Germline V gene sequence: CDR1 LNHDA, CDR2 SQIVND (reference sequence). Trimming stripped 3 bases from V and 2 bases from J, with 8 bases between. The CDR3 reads CASSIQGPYEQYF. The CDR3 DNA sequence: TGTGCCAGTAGTATCCAGGGGCCCTACGAGCAGTACTTC.

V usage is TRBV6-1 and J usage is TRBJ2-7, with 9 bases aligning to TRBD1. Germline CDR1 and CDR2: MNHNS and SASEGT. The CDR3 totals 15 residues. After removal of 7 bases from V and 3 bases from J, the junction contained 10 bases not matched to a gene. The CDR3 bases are TGTGCCAGCATCCCGAGGGACAGGGAGATCTACGAGCAGTACTTC. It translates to CASIPRDREIYEQYF.

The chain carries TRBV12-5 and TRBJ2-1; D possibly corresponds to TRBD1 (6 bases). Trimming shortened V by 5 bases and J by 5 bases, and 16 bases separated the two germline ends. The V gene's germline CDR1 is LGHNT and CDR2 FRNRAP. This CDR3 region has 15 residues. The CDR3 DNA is TGTGCTAGTGGTCCAACAGGGTCTATCAACAATGAGCAGTTCTTC. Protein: CASGPTGSINNEQFF.

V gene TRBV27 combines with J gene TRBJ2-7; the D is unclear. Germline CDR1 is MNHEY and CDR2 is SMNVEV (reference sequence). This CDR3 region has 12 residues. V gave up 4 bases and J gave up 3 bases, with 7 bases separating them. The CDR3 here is CASSSTYYEQYF. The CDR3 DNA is TGTGCCAGCAGTTCCACCTACTACGAGCAGTACTTC.

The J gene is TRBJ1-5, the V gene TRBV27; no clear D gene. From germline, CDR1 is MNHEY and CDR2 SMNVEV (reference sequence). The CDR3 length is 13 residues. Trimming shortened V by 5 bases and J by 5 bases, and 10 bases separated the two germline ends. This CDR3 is CASSISGDQPQHF. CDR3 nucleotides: TGTGCCAGCAGTATTAGCGGGGATCAGCCCCAGCATTTT.

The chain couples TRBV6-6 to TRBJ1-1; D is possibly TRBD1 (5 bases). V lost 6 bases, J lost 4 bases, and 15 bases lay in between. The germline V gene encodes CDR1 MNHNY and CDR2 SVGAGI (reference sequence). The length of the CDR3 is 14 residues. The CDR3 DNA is TGTGCCAGCAGCCCTGAAGGCGGGGCCACTGAAGCTTTCTTT. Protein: CASSPEGGATEAFF.

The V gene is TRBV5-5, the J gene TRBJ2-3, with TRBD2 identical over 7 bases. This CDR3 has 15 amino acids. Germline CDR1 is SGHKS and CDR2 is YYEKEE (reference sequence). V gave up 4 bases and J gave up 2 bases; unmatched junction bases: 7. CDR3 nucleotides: TGTGCCAGCAGCCGACTAGCCCGAAACACAGATACGCAGTATTTT. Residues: CASSRLARNTDTQYF.

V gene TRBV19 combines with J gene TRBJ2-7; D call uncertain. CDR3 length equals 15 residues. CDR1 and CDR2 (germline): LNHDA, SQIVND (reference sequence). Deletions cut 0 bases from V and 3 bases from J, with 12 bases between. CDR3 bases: TGTGCCAGTAGTATAGATCCTAGACCGGTCTACGAGCAGTACTTC. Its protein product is CASSIDPRPVYEQYF.

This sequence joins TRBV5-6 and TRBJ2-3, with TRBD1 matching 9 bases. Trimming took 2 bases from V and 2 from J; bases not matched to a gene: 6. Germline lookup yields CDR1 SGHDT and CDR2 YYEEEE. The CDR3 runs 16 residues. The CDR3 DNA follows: TGTGCCAGCAGCTTCCCTACAGGGGGCATCACAGATACGCAGTATTTT. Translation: CASSFPTGGITDTQYF. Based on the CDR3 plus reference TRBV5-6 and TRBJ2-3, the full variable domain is DAGVTQSPTHLIKTRGQQVTLRCSPKSGHDTVSWYQQALGQGPQFIFQYYEEEERQRGNFPDRFSGHQFPNYSSELNVNALLLGDSALYLCASSFPTGGITDTQYFGPGTRLTVL.

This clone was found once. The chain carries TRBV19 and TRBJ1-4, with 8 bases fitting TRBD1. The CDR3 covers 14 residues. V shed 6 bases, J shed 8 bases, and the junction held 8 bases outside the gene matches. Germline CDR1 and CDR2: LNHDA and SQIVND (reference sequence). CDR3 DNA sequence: TGTGCCAGTAGCTCTTGGACAGGGTGGGAAAAACTGTTTTTT. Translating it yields CASSSWTGWEKLFF.

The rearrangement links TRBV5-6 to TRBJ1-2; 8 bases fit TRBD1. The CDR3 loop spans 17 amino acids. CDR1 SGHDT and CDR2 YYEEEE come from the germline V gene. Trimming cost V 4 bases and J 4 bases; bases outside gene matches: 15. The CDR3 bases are TGTGCCAGCAGCCCGACCGGCGTCAGGGGGCTCGGCTATGGCTACACCTTC. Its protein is CASSPTGVRGLGYGYTF.

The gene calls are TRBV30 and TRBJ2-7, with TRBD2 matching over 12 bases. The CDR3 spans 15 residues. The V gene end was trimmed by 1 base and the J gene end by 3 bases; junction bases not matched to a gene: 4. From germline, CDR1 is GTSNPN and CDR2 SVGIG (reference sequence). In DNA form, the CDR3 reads TGTGCCTGGAGTGGAGGACTAGCGGGACACTACGAGCAGTACTTC. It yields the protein CAWSGGLAGHYEQYF.

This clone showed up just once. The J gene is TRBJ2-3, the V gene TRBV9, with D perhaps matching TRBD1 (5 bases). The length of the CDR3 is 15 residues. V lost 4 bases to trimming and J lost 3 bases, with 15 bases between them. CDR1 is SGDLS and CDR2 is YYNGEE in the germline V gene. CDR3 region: CASSLRAHGTDTQYF. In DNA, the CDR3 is TGTGCCAGCAGCCTCAGGGCACATGGAACAGATACGCAGTATTTT.

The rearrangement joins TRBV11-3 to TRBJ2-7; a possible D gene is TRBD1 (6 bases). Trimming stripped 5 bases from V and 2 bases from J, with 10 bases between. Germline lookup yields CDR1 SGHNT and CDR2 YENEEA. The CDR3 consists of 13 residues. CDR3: CASSPRQAYEQYF. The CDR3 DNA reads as TGTGCCAGCAGCCCTAGACAGGCCTACGAGCAGTACTTC. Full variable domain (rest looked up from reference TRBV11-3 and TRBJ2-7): EAGVVQSPRYKIIEKKQPVAFWCNPISGHNTLYWYLQNLGQGPELLIRYENEEAVDDSQLPKDRFSAERLKGVDSTLKIQPAELGDSAVYLCASSPRQAYEQYFGPGTRLTVT.

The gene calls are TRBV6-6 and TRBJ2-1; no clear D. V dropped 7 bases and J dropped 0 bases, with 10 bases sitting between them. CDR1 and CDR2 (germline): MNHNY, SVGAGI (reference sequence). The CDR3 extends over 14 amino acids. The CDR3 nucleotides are TGTGCCAGCATCCAAACGGGCTCCTACAATGAGCAGTTCTTC. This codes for CASIQTGSYNEQFF.

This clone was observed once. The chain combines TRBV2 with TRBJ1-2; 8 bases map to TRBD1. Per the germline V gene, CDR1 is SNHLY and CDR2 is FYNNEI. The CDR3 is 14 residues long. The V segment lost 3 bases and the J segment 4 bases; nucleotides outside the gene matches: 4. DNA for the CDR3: TGTGCCAGCAGTGATCCGGGACAGGTCTATGGCTACACCTTC. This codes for CASSDPGQVYGYTF.

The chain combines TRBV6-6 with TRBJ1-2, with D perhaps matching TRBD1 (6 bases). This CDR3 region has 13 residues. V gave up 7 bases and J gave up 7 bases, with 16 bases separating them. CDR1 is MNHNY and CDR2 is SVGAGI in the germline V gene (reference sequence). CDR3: CASNEQGFGGYTF. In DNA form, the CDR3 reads TGTGCCAGCAACGAACAGGGTTTTGGTGGCTACACCTTC.

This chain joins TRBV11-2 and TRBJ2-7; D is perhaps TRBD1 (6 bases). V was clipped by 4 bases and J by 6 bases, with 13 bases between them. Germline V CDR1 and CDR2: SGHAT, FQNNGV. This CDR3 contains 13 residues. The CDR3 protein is CASSSWTVGEQYF. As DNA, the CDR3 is TGTGCCAGCAGCTCCTGGACAGTCGGCGAGCAGTACTTC.

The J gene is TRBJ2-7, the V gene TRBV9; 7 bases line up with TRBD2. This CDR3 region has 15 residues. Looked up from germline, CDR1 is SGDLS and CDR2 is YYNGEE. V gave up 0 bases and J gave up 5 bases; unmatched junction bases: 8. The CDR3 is CASSVEAGDLHEQYF. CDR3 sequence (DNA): TGTGCCAGCAGCGTAGAGGCGGGAGACCTCCACGAGCAGTACTTC.

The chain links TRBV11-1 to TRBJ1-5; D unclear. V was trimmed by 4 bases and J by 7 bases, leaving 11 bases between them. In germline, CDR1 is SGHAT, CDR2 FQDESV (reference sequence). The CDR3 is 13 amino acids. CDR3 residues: CASSWRAGQPQHF. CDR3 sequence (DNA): TGTGCCAGCAGCTGGCGGGCCGGGCAGCCCCAGCATTTT.

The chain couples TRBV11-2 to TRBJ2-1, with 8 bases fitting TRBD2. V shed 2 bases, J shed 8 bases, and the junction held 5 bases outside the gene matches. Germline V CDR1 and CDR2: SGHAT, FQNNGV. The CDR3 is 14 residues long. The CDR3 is CASSLPGLVYEQFF. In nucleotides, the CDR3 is TGTGCCAGCAGCTTACCGGGACTAGTTTATGAGCAGTTCTTC.

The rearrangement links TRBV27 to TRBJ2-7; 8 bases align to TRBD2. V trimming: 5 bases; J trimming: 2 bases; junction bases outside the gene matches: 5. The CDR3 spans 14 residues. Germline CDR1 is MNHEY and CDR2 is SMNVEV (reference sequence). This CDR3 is CASSAGGRAYEQYF. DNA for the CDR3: TGTGCCAGCAGTGCGGGGGGACGCGCCTACGAGCAGTACTTC.

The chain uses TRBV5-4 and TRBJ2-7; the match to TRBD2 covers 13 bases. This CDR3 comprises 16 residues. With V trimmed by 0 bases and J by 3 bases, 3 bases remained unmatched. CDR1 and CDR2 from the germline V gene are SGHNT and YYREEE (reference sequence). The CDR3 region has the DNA TGTGCCAGCAGCTTGGGACTAGCGGGAGGAAACTACGAGCAGTACTTC. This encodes CASSLGLAGGNYEQYF.

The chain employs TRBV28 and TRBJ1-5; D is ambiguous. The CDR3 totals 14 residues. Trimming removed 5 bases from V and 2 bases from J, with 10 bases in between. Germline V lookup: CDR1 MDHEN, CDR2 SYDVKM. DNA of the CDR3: TGTGCCAGCAGTCGCGGAGGCGGCAATCAGCCCCAGCATTTT. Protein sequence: CASSRGGGNQPQHF.

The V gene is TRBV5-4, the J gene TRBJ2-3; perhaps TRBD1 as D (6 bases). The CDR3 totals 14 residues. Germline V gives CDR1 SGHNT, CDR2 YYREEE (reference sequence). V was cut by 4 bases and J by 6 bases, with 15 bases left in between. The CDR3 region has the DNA TGTGCCAGCAGCCCTGGGGGCCTAACTGATACGCAGTATTTT. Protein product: CASSPGGLTDTQYF. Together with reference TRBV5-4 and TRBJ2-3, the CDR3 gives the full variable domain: ETGVTQSPTHLIKTRGQQVTLRCSSQSGHNTVSWYQQALGQGPQFIFQYYREEENGRGNFPPRFSGLQFPNYSSELNVNALELDDSALYLCASSPGGLTDTQYFGPGTRLTVL.